These T cell receptor beta chains were read from a single sample in a study of T cell changes during pregnancy in multiple sclerosis. Using immunoSEQ multiplex PCR, the repertoire was profiled, and TCRdb retains in-frame clones only, with some absent. There are approximately 84,000 clones in the sample; 94% occur only once, and about 1% lies in the top ten. The sequencing used peripheral blood, collected in the second trimester of pregnancy. The receptors were sampled from a female donor in good health, enrolled as a control in a pregnancy study. Both conserved end residues are part of each CDR3. Fields, in order: CDR3 protein, CDR3 DNA, V gene, J gene, clone size, D gene. The D gene is left open where the match is weak. Clone size is shown for a subset of rows, as once, few, many or a class of expanded clone.

CDR3 protein: CASSSGTPGDTQYF
CDR3 DNA: TGCGCCAGCAGCTCGGGTACGCCGGGAGATACGCAGTATTTT
V gene: TRBV5-1
J gene: TRBJ2-3
clone size: -
D gene: -

CDR3 protein: CASSLERDQPQHF
CDR3 DNA: TGTGCCAGCAGCTTAGAGCGGGATCAGCCCCAGCATTTT
V gene: TRBV11-2
J gene: TRBJ1-5
clone size: once
D gene: -

CDR3 protein: CASSQLGVGPQHF
CDR3 DNA: TGCGCCAGCAGCCAACTAGGCGTTGGGCCCCAGCATTTT
V gene: TRBV4-1
J gene: TRBJ1-5
clone size: -
D gene: -

CDR3 protein: CASNYGTSGSYVETQYF
CDR3 DNA: TGTGCCAGCAACTACGGGACTAGCGGGAGCTATGTTGAGACCCAGTACTTC
V gene: TRBV11-2
J gene: TRBJ2-5
clone size: -
D gene: TRBD2

CDR3 protein: CASSLPDSMNTEAFF
CDR3 DNA: TGCGCCAGCAGCTTACCGGACAGCATGAACACTGAAGCTTTCTTT
V gene: TRBV5-1
J gene: TRBJ1-1
clone size: -
D gene: -

CDR3 protein: CSSAFGGEQFF
CDR3 DNA: TGCAGCTCAGCATTCGGGGGGGAGCAGTTCTTC
V gene: TRBV29-1
J gene: TRBJ2-1
clone size: -
D gene: TRBD2

CDR3 protein: CASSEFAGVHYEQYF
CDR3 DNA: TGTGCCAGCAGTGAGTTTGCAGGGGTCCACTACGAGCAGTACTTC
V gene: TRBV2
J gene: TRBJ2-7
clone size: -
D gene: -

CDR3 protein: CASSPTSLNTGELFF
CDR3 DNA: TGTGCCAGTAGTCCGACTAGCCTCAACACCGGGGAGCTGTTTTTT
V gene: TRBV19
J gene: TRBJ2-2
clone size: -
D gene: TRBD2

CDR3 protein: CASSDQSGLAYYNEQFF
CDR3 DNA: TGTGCCAGCAGTGACCAATCGGGACTAGCGTATTACAATGAGCAGTTCTTC
V gene: TRBV2
J gene: TRBJ2-1
clone size: -
D gene: TRBD2

CDR3 protein: CASSPTGGNQPQHF
CDR3 DNA: TGCGCCAGCAGTCCGACAGGGGGCAATCAGCCCCAGCATTTT
V gene: TRBV5-1
J gene: TRBJ1-5
clone size: -
D gene: TRBD1

CDR3 protein: CASSRRDRGHISQPQHF
CDR3 DNA: TGTGCCAGCAGTCGTCGGGACAGGGGGCACATTAGCCAGCCCCAGCATTTT
V gene: TRBV28
J gene: TRBJ1-5
clone size: -
D gene: TRBD1

CDR3 protein: CASSPWDSQSTIYF
CDR3 DNA: TGTGCCAGCAGCCCATGGGACAGCCAATCCACCATATATTTT
V gene: TRBV5-4
J gene: TRBJ1-3
clone size: -
D gene: TRBD1

CDR3 protein: CASKGGNTEAFF
CDR3 DNA: TGTGCCAGCAAGGGAGGGAACACTGAAGCTTTCTTT
V gene: TRBV27
J gene: TRBJ1-1
clone size: -
D gene: -

CDR3 protein: CASSPWTGATYEQYF
CDR3 DNA: TGTGCCAGCTCACCGTGGACAGGGGCCACCTACGAGCAGTACTTC
V gene: TRBV18
J gene: TRBJ2-7
clone size: -
D gene: TRBD1

CDR3 protein: CASSGGGELFF
CDR3 DNA: TGTGCCAGCAGTGGAGGCGGGGAGCTGTTTTTT
V gene: TRBV2
J gene: TRBJ2-2
clone size: -
D gene: -

CDR3 protein: CASSPGTGSETQYF
CDR3 DNA: TGTGCCAGCTCACCCGGGACAGGGAGCGAGACCCAGTACTTC
V gene: TRBV18
J gene: TRBJ2-5
clone size: -
D gene: TRBD1

CDR3 protein: CATEPGQGNSPLHF
CDR3 DNA: TGTGCCACCGAGCCGGGACAGGGAAATTCACCCCTCCACTTT
V gene: TRBV6-1
J gene: TRBJ1-6
clone size: -
D gene: TRBD1

CDR3 protein: CASSLYLVARPNYGYTF
CDR3 DNA: TGTGCCAGCAGCTTATATTTAGTAGCCCGCCCTAACTATGGCTACACCTTC
V gene: TRBV7-8
J gene: TRBJ1-2
clone size: -
D gene: -

CDR3 protein: CASSFGLTESSYEQYF
CDR3 DNA: TGTGCCAGCAGCTTCGGTTTGACGGAGAGCTCCTACGAGCAGTACTTC
V gene: TRBV5-5
J gene: TRBJ2-7
clone size: -
D gene: -

CDR3 protein: CASSPTGFNEQFF
CDR3 DNA: TGTGCCAGCAGTCCTACAGGGTTCAATGAGCAGTTCTTC
V gene: TRBV2
J gene: TRBJ2-1
clone size: -
D gene: -